The present entry profiles one T cell receptor beta chain with its context. Antigen: not known. This sample is drawn from a study of shared clonotypes between healthy human individuals. Study findings and constraints: Generally, naive subsets (rather than memory subsets) showed larger estimated richness.

Source study methods: For the immunoSEQ data, sequences were junction-only without quality scores, so filtering differed. Profiled with immunoSEQ multiplex PCR; TCRdb holds only in-frame clones, not every one. For V, J and clone size, that table is used; D and trimming come from the DNA. The top ten hold about 0.38% of the sample, which has fewer than 2.5 million clones, over 85% seen once. Naive CD45RA+ and memory CD45RA-negative subsets were split from CD4+ cells. This clonotype originated in a young man in good health. Some clones in this sample may be carry-over from other donors' samples. The sequencing input was naive CD4+ T cells from PBMCs. Subset here: CD45RA+ positively selected.

The CDR3 sequence is CASSLTGDRTGELFF. The CDR3 DNA is TGCGCCAGCAGCTTGACAGGGGATCGGACCGGGGAGCTGTTTTTT. J is TRBJ2-2 and V is TRBV5-1, with TRBD1 identical over 7 bases. CDR3 size: 15 residues. The germline V gene encodes CDR1 SGHRS and CDR2 YFSETQ. The ends lost 1 base at V and 5 bases at J; junction bases unmatched: 5.